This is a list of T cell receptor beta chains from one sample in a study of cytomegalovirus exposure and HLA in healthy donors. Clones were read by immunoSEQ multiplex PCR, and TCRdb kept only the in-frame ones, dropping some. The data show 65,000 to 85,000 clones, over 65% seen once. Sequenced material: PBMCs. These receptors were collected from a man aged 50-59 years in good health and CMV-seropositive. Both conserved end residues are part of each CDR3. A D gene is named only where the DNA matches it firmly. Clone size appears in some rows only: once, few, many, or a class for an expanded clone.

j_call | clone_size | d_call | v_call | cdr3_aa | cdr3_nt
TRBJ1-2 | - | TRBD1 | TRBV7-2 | CASSAWTGLTNYGYTF | TGTGCCAGCAGCGCCTGGACAGGGTTAACTAACTATGGCTACACCTTC
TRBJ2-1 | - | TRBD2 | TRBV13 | CASSAPRGTNYNEQFF | TGTGCCAGCAGCGCCCCCAGAGGGACTAATTACAATGAGCAGTTCTTC
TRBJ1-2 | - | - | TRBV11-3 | CASSLDPVTDGYTF | TGTGCCAGCAGCTTAGATCCGGTTACGGATGGCTACACCTTC
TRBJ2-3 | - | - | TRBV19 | CASSIGYEDTQYF | TGTGCCAGTAGTATCGGGTATGAGGATACGCAGTATTTT
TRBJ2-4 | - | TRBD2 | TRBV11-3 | CASSLGGRTAKNIQYF | TGTGCCAGCAGCTTAGGCGGGAGGACAGCCAAAAACATTCAGTACTTC
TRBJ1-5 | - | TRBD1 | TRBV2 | CASGPGQGYQPQHF | TGTGCCAGCGGACCAGGACAGGGATATCAGCCCCAGCATTTT
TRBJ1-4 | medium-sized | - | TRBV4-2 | CASSQDSGEKLFF | TGTGCCAGCAGCCAAGATAGCGGTGAAAAACTGTTTTTT
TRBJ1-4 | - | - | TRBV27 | CASSFGPGINEKLFF | TGTGCCAGCAGTTTTGGGCCCGGGATTAATGAAAAACTGTTTTTT
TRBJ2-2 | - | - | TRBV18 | CASSPPGGGLNTGELFF | TGTGCCAGCTCACCACCGGGAGGCGGGCTGAACACCGGGGAGCTGTTTTTT
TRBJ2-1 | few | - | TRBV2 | CASRKGADEQFF | TGTGCCAGCAGGAAAGGGGCCGATGAGCAGTTCTTC
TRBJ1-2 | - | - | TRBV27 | CASSEGYGYTF | TGTGCCAGCAGCGAGGGCTATGGCTACACCTTC
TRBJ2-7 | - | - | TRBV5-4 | CASSLQDRAYEQYF | TGTGCCAGCAGCTTGCAGGACAGAGCCTACGAGCAGTACTTC
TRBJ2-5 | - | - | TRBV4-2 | CASSQVLEDGETQYF | TGTGCCAGCAGCCAGGTACTAGAGGATGGTGAGACCCAGTACTTC
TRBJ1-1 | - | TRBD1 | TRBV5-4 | CASSLPLDREAFF | TGTGCCAGCAGCTTGCCTTTGGACAGGGAAGCTTTCTTT
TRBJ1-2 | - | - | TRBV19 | CASNKDQGWGYGYTF | TGTGCCAGTAACAAAGATCAGGGATGGGGCTATGGCTACACCTTC
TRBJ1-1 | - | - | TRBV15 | CATSRDLTGQTEAFF | TGTGCCACCAGCAGAGACTTGACAGGTCAGACGGAAGCTTTCTTT
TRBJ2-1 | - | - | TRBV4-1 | CASSQGKAVLYNEQFF | TGCGCCAGCAGCCAAGGAAAAGCGGTGCTCTACAATGAGCAGTTCTTC
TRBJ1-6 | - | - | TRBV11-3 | CASSSGVNSPLHF | TGTGCCAGCAGTTCAGGGGTTAATTCACCCCTCCACTTT
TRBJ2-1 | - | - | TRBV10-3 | CAISGGTNEQFF | TGTGCCATCAGTGGCGGGACCAATGAGCAGTTCTTC
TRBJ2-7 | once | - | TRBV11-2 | CASRQTSMVVYEQYF | TGTGCCAGCAGACAAACTAGCATGGTCGTCTACGAGCAGTACTTC
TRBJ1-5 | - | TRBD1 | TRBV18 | CASSPQDRLSNQPQHF | TGTGCCAGCTCACCACAGGACAGGCTTAGCAATCAGCCCCAGCATTTT
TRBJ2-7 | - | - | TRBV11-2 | CASSFPQDSYEQYF | TGTGCCAGCAGCTTTCCACAGGACTCCTACGAGCAGTACTTC
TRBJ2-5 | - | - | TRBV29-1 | CSVEGGAGETQYF | TGCAGCGTTGAAGGCGGGGCGGGGGAGACCCAGTACTTC
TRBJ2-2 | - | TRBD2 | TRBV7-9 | CASSLWEGTGELFF | TGTGCCAGCAGCTTGTGGGAGGGGACCGGGGAGCTGTTTTTT
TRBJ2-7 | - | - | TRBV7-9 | CASSPVWGQTSYEQYF | TGTGCCAGCAGCCCCGTATGGGGCCAAACGTCCTACGAGCAGTACTTC
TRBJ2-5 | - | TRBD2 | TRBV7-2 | CASSLVLAGGGVETQYF | TGTGCCAGCAGCTTAGTCCTAGCGGGAGGAGGCGTAGAGACCCAGTACTTC
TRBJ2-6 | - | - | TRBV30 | CAWSVRWGDSSGANVLTF | TGTGCCTGGAGTGTACGTTGGGGCGACAGCTCTGGGGCCAACGTCCTGACTTTC
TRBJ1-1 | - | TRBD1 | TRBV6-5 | CASSYSGPTGGAFF | TGTGCCAGCAGTTACTCGGGTCCGACAGGGGGTGCTTTCTTT
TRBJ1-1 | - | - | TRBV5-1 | CASSSSGLTEAFF | TGCGCCAGCAGCTCCTCAGGGTTGACTGAAGCTTTCTTT
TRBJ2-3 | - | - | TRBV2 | CASSADSAPSMDTQYF | TGTGCCAGCAGCGCCGATAGCGCACCCTCAATGGATACGCAGTATTTT